This T cell receptor beta chain was captured by sequencing in a study of cytomegalovirus exposure and HLA in healthy donors. V was shortened by 0 bases and J by 2 bases, with 8 bases between the two germline ends. This CDR3 has 14 amino acids. In germline, CDR1 is SGHNT, CDR2 YYREEE (reference sequence). Profiled with immunoSEQ multiplex PCR; TCRdb holds only in-frame clones, not every one. In the table there are about 160,000 clones, approximately 81% of which are singletons. This clonotype was obtained from a young man in good health and CMV-seropositive. This chain links TRBV5-4 with TRBJ1-2; D is uncertain. Sequencing was performed on PBMCs. CDR3 sequence reads: CASSLGGANYGYTF. In DNA form, the CDR3 reads TGTGCCAGCAGCTTGGGCGGAGCGAACTATGGCTACACCTTC.